What follows are 23 T cell receptor beta chains derived from one specimen sequenced in a study of blood T cell repertoires in COVID-19. Generated by immunoSEQ multiplex PCR, the TCRdb table keeps only in-frame clones and is missing some. The sample has tens of thousands of clones; about 88% are singletons. Source material: peripheral blood. These receptors were taken from a man between 60 and 70 years old with acute or convalescent COVID-19.

This chain links TRBV6-5 with TRBJ1-3; no clear D. The CDR3 sequence is 14 residues long. Per germline, CDR1 MNHEY and CDR2 SVGAGI. V was clipped by 0 bases and J by 4 bases, with 7 bases between them. The CDR3 coding sequence is TGTGCCAGCAGTTACTCGGCACACGGAAACACCATATATTTT. Translation: CASSYSAHGNTIYF.

The chain joins TRBV3-1 (or the pseudogene TRBV3-2) to TRBJ2-5; 12 bases map to TRBD1. V shed 0 bases and J 5 bases; nucleotides not matched to a gene: 10. Germline CDR1 and CDR2: LGHDT and YNNKEL (reference sequence). CDR3 length equals 18 residues. The CDR3 region is CASSQDFPGTGGSETQYF. The CDR3 nucleotides read TGTGCCAGCAGCCAAGACTTTCCCGGGACAGGGGGCTCGGAGACCCAGTACTTC.

The gene calls are TRBV5-4 and TRBJ2-5, with TRBD2 identical over 11 bases. CDR1 and CDR2 (germline): SGHNT, YYREEE (reference sequence). The V and J ends lost 0 bases and 1 base, in that order; junction bases with no gene match: 8. The CDR3 is 18 amino acids. CDR3 sequence reads: CASSLVGRTSGGQETQYF. The CDR3 coding sequence is TGTGCCAGCAGCTTGGTGGGTCGTACTAGCGGGGGCCAAGAGACCCAGTACTTC.

The rearrangement joins TRBV24-1 to TRBJ2-2; 7 bases map to TRBD1. The ends lost 7 bases at V and 3 bases at J; junction bases unmatched: 4. The CDR3 covers 14 residues. CDR1 and CDR2 (germline): KGHDR, SFDVKD. In DNA form, the CDR3 reads TGTGCCACCAGCAGGACAGGCGACACCGGGGAGCTGTTTTTT. It yields the protein CATSRTGDTGELFF.

CDR3 coding DNA: TGTGCCAGCAGTGACCGACAGAGCTATGGCTACACCTTC. Translated, it gives CASSDRQSYGYTF. The gene calls are TRBV25-1 and TRBJ1-2; weak D call: TRBD1 (5 bases). Trimming removed 3 bases from V and 4 bases from J, with 9 bases in between. CDR1 is MGHDK, CDR2 SYGVNS, per germline. The length of the CDR3 is 13 residues.

The rearrangement links TRBV5-1 to TRBJ1-1, with TRBD1 as a possible D gene (6 bases). The germline V gene has CDR1 SGHRS and CDR2 YFSETQ. The V gene lost 3 bases and the J gene lost 5 bases, with 14 bases spanning the gap. This CDR3 is 14 amino acids long. Here the CDR3 DNA reads TGCGCCAGCAGCTCAGGGGAGGGGAGAACTGAAGCTTTCTTT. Protein product: CASSSGEGRTEAFF.

This clone was picked up one time. Other DNA sequences in the sample encode the same CDR3. The V gene is TRBV6-5, the J gene TRBJ1-2; D unclear. Germline CDR1 and CDR2: MNHEY and SVGAGI. V gave up 4 bases and J gave up 0 bases, with 12 bases separating them. The CDR3 spans 15 residues. CDR3 sequence reads: CASSSAGVANYGYTF. Written as DNA, the CDR3 is TGTGCCAGCAGTTCCGCGGGAGTAGCTAACTATGGCTACACCTTC.

This clone was detected only once. V usage is TRBV5-1 and J usage is TRBJ2-3, with D possibly being TRBD2 (6 bases). Germline lookup yields CDR1 SGHRS and CDR2 YFSETQ. Trimming removed 0 bases from V and 12 bases from J, with 11 bases in between. The CDR3 spans 12 residues. CDR3 sequence reads: CASSLEGTLQYF. The DNA for the CDR3 is TGCGCCAGCAGCTTGGAGGGGACTCTTCAGTATTTT. The full variable domain, in which reference TRBV5-1 and TRBJ2-3 provide the parts outside the CDR3, is KAGVTQTPRYLIKTRGQQVTLSCSPISGHRSVSWYQQTPGQGLQFLFEYFSETQRNKGNFPGRFSGRQFSNSRSEMNVSTLELGDSALYLCASSLEGTLQYFGPGTRLTVL.

CDR3 DNA: TGTGCCAGCATGGGGGGGCCGCGAGAAGCTTTCTTT. It yields the protein CASMGGPREAFF. The chain couples TRBV2 to TRBJ1-1; TRBD1 might be the D (6 bases). Trimming removed 7 bases at V and 8 bases at J, with 14 bases between. Germline-derived CDR1 and CDR2 are SNHLY and FYNNEI. The CDR3 totals 12 residues.

The chain couples TRBV2 to TRBJ2-7; possibly TRBD2 for D (6 bases). The V end was cut by 2 bases, the J end by 4 bases, with 18 bases between. From germline, CDR1 is SNHLY and CDR2 FYNNEI. The CDR3 totals 16 residues. The DNA for the CDR3 is TGTGCCAGCAGTGAATTCGGCCCTGCGGCGGGGTACGAGCAGTACTTC. Its protein is CASSEFGPAAGYEQYF.

The V gene is TRBV19, the J gene TRBJ2-7, with a weak D call TRBD1 (5 bases). This CDR3 has 17 amino acids. Between the trimmed V and J ends, which lost 3 bases and 4 bases, there was a span of 22 bases. CDR1 and CDR2 from the germline V gene are LNHDA and SQIVND (reference sequence). The CDR3 DNA sequence: TGTGCCAGTAGTATTAAATTGCTCAGGGAAGGCGGATACGAGCAGTACTTC. Amino acid sequence: CASSIKLLREGGYEQYF.

The chain combines TRBV5-4 with TRBJ1-5; TRBD1 matches at 7 bases. V shed 0 bases and J 5 bases; nucleotides not matched to a gene: 5. The CDR3 is 15 residues long. Germline V CDR1 and CDR2: SGHNT, YYREEE (reference sequence). The CDR3 sequence is CASSLGLGGDQPQHF. CDR3 bases: TGTGCCAGCAGCTTGGGGTTAGGGGGCGATCAGCCCCAGCATTTT.

The chain joins TRBV24-1 to TRBJ2-1, with TRBD1 identical over 8 bases. The CDR3 length is 14 residues. Unmatched junction bases numbered 4, after V lost 4 bases and J lost 6 bases. Looked up from germline, CDR1 is KGHDR and CDR2 is SFDVKD. CDR3: CATSDPTGANEQFF. CDR3 DNA sequence: TGTGCCACCAGTGACCCGACAGGGGCCAATGAGCAGTTCTTC.

This clone was seen a single time. This chain joins TRBV9 and TRBJ1-5; D is ambiguous. CDR3 length: 15 amino acids. V lost 0 bases to trimming and J lost 1 base, with 8 bases between them. Germline V CDR1 and CDR2: SGDLS, YYNGEE. As DNA, the CDR3 is TGTGCCAGCAGCGTAGACAGCCGAAGCAATCAGCCCCAGCATTTT. The encoded protein is CASSVDSRSNQPQHF.

The rearrangement links TRBV6-5 to TRBJ2-7; TRBD1 agrees at 10 bases. The CDR3 is 15 residues long. Germline V gene data show CDR1 as MNHEY and CDR2 as SVGAGI. V lost 6 bases, J lost 3 bases, and 8 bases stayed unmatched. CDR3 sequence: CASRRGQGGYYEQYF. In DNA, the CDR3 is TGTGCCAGCAGGCGAGGACAGGGGGGGTACTACGAGCAGTACTTC.

The chain couples TRBV10-2 to TRBJ2-2; 7 bases are a match to TRBD1. Germline V lookup: CDR1 WSHSY, CDR2 SAAADI. The CDR3 extends over 18 amino acids. The V gene end was trimmed by 8 bases and the J gene end by 6 bases; junction bases not matched to a gene: 21. The CDR3 bases are TGCGCCAGCTACCGGGACAGAAGACCTGGGGGTGGGTCCGGGGAGCTGTTTTTT. It is translated as CASYRDRRPGGGSGELFF.

In this sample, this clone turned up once. The chain links TRBV5-1 to TRBJ1-1, with no clear D. V was pared by 1 base and J by 0 bases, with 7 bases between. The CDR3 sequence is 14 residues long. Germline V gene data show CDR1 as SGHRS and CDR2 as YFSETQ. For the CDR3, the DNA is TGCGCCAGCAGCTTGACAGACATGAACACTGAAGCTTTCTTT. This sequence encodes CASSLTDMNTEAFF.

The J gene is TRBJ1-2, the V gene TRBV19; D perhaps matches TRBD1 (6 bases). V lost 5 bases to trimming and J lost 7 bases, with 17 bases between them. CDR1 and CDR2 from the germline V gene are LNHDA and SQIVND (reference sequence). The CDR3 length is 14 residues. CDR3 amino acids: CASSSGQTAGGYTF. DNA for the CDR3: TGTGCCAGTAGTTCCGGACAGACCGCCGGTGGCTACACCTTC.

V and J are TRBV2 and TRBJ1-5; a weak D match, TRBD1 (6 bases). V lost 6 bases, J lost 7 bases, and 13 bases lay in between. The CDR3 runs to 13 residues. Germline CDR1 and CDR2: SNHLY and FYNNEI. As DNA, the CDR3 is TGTGCCAGCAGAGAAATGGACAGACAGCCCCAGCATTTT. Protein product: CASREMDRQPQHF.

The chain uses TRBV9 and TRBJ2-3, with 8 bases identical to TRBD2. The length of the CDR3 is 15 residues. Trimming at V came to 1 base and at J to 1 base, leaving 2 bases not matched to a gene. Germline-derived CDR1 and CDR2 are SGDLS and YYNGEE. CDR3 sequence reads: CASSVPAGGTDTQYF. CDR3 DNA sequence: TGTGCCAGCAGCGTACCAGCGGGGGGCACAGATACGCAGTATTTT. The full variable domain, with the rest looked up from reference TRBV9 and TRBJ2-3, is DSGVTQTPKHLITATGQRVTLRCSPRSGDLSVYWYQQSLDQGLQFLIQYYNGEERAKGNILERFSAQQFPDLHSELNLSSLELGDSALYFCASSVPAGGTDTQYFGPGTRLTVL.

V usage is TRBV7-9 and J usage is TRBJ2-3; D unclear. This CDR3 has 15 residues. Trimming left V 0 bases short and J 1 base short, with 8 bases between. From germline, CDR1 is SEHNR and CDR2 FQNEAQ (reference sequence). CDR3 region: CASSLADTRTDTQYF. CDR3 DNA: TGTGCCAGCAGCTTAGCTGACACTCGCACAGATACGCAGTATTTT.

The chain couples TRBV3-1 (or the pseudogene TRBV3-2) to TRBJ1-1; a possible D gene is TRBD1 (5 bases). V was pared by 4 bases and J by 2 bases, with 11 bases between. Germline V gene data show CDR1 as LGHDT and CDR2 as YNNKEL (reference sequence). This CDR3 is 14 amino acids long. The CDR3 region is CASSLLRVNTEAFF. CDR3 coding DNA: TGTGCCAGCAGCCTCCTCAGGGTCAACACTGAAGCTTTCTTT.

The chain recombines TRBV27 with TRBJ1-1; TRBD1 matches 7 bases. The germline V gene encodes CDR1 MNHEY and CDR2 SMNVEV (reference sequence). J gave up 2 bases and V 4 bases, and 7 bases lay outside the gene matches. The CDR3 is 15 residues long. The CDR3 nucleotides read TGTGCCAGCAGTTACAACAGGGGCGCAAACACTGAAGCTTTCTTT. Its protein is CASSYNRGANTEAFF.